A single sample gave rise to the 28 T cell receptor beta chains below, sequenced in a study of spatial heterogeneity in lung cancer (dated by TCRdb to 2018 to 2020). Per the publication, the time point label means: sample taken at primary tumor resection. The paper's findings and limits, for the study overall: The tumor nonsynonymous mutation count correlated with the number of expanded alpha and beta TCRs within the tumor.

The library was made by 5' RACE. Instrument on record: NextSeq 500. TCRdb reprocessed the public reads (quality trimming at Q25 with fastp, clone calling with MiXCR) and kept in-frame beta chains. Identical CDR3 proteins give one entry, which carries the most common genes and DNA. This sample is represented by over 15,000 distinct CDR3 sequences; roughly 7% of them were singletons. The ten largest clones take up more than 20% of the sample. Their specific antigens are unknown. This material consisted of lung tumor tissue, taken at surgery. These receptors all come from a female donor with early-stage non-small cell lung cancer.

This clonotype was seen a few times. The V call is TRBV4-1, the J call TRBJ2-2; a weak D match, TRBD2 (7 bases). In germline, CDR1 is MGHRA, CDR2 YSYEKL. Trimming shortened V by 0 bases and J by 6 bases, and 11 bases separated the two germline ends. CDR3 length: 15 amino acids. The CDR3 region has the DNA TGCGCCAGCAGCCAAGAGGGGGGGACATCCGGGGAGCTGTTTTTT. It is translated as CASSQEGGTSGELFF.

The chain employs TRBV4-2 and TRBJ2-1, with TRBD2 matching over 7 bases. The CDR3 loop spans 17 amino acids. V trimming: 0 bases; J trimming: 6 bases; junction bases outside the gene matches: 11. Germline lookup yields CDR1 LGHNA and CDR2 YNFKEQ. In DNA form, the CDR3 reads TGTGCCAGCAGCCAAGACTCGGGGGGTCTCCCGTCCAATGAGCAGTTCTTC. Its protein is CASSQDSGGLPSNEQFF.

The rearrangement links TRBV7-9 to TRBJ1-3; D is unclear. CDR3 length: 13 residues. Trimming removed 4 bases at V and 7 bases at J, with 11 bases between. Germline-derived CDR1 and CDR2 are SEHNR and FQNEAQ (reference sequence). The CDR3, as DNA: TGTGCCAGCAGCTCTAGACGCGGGAACACCATATATTTT. This gives the protein CASSSRRGNTIYF.

This clonotype was detected many times. This chain uses TRBV6-2 or TRBV6-3 with TRBJ2-1; 12 bases line up with TRBD1. This CDR3 is built from 17 residues. Germline V gene data show CDR1 as MNHEY and CDR2 as SVGEGT. With V trimmed by 4 bases and J by 7 bases, 11 bases remained unmatched. For the CDR3, the DNA is TGTGCCAGCAGTTTCCACACCGGGACAGGGGGCTTAAATGAGCAGTTCTTC. Translation gives CASSFHTGTGGLNEQFF.

J is TRBJ1-1 and V is TRBV29-1; D is undetermined. This CDR3 comprises 12 residues. CDR1 and CDR2 from the germline V gene are SQVTM and ANQGSEA. The V end lost 1 base, the J end lost 4 bases, and 7 bases lay between the germline ends. CDR3 sequence (DNA): TGCAGCGTTGAAGCCGGGATCACTGAAGCTTTCTTT. This encodes CSVEAGITEAFF.

The rearrangement joins TRBV12-3 or TRBV12-4 to TRBJ2-3, with D unresolved. This CDR3 comprises 13 residues. With 2 bases removed from V and 8 bases from J, the gap between germline ends came to 11 bases. The CDR3: CASSLYNGGTQYF. In DNA, the CDR3 is TGTGCCAGCAGTTTATACAACGGCGGTACGCAGTATTTT.

This clonotype has at least ten counts. V gene TRBV10-3 combines with J gene TRBJ1-5; TRBD1 might be the D (5 bases). Trimming stripped 4 bases from V and 2 bases from J, with 9 bases between. CDR3 size: 14 residues. Germline lookup yields CDR1 ENHRY and CDR2 SYGVKD. The CDR3 DNA follows: TGTGCCATCAGTGTCACAGGAGGCAATCAGCCCCAGCATTTT. Protein sequence: CAISVTGGNQPQHF.

There are many counts of this clonotype. The V and J genes are TRBV7-2 and TRBJ2-3; maybe TRBD1 (5 bases). CDR3 length: 15 amino acids. Germline lookup yields CDR1 SGHTA and CDR2 FQGNSA. V lost 5 bases to trimming and J lost 0 bases, with 12 bases between them. Here the CDR3 reads CASSLRWGSTDTQYF. The CDR3 DNA reads TGTGCCAGCAGCCTCCGGTGGGGCAGCACAGATACGCAGTATTTT.

The V gene is TRBV2, the J gene TRBJ2-1; 14 nucleotides align to TRBD2. Looked up from germline, CDR1 is SNHLY and CDR2 is FYNNEI. The V segment lost 8 bases and the J segment 7 bases; nucleotides outside the gene matches: 4. The CDR3 sequence is 14 residues long. CDR3 nucleotides: TGTGCCAGCGGAAGGACTAGCGGGGGGAATGAGCAGTTCTTC. Protein: CASGRTSGGNEQFF.

This clonotype was counted many times. The chain couples TRBV6-6 to TRBJ1-5; D not certain. Trimming removed 2 bases from V and 2 bases from J, with 10 bases in between. This CDR3 is built from 15 residues. Germline CDR1 reads MNHNY; CDR2 reads SVGAGI (reference sequence). CDR3 bases: TGTGCCAGCAGTTACCCCGGGCTTCGCAATCAGCCCCAGCATTTT. It translates to CASSYPGLRNQPQHF.

The sample holds many counts of this clonotype. V is TRBV5-1 and J is TRBJ2-7, with D maybe TRBD1 (6 bases). V was cut by 1 base and J by 3 bases, with 8 bases left in between. Germline V gives CDR1 SGHRS, CDR2 YFSETQ. The CDR3 loop spans 13 amino acids. The CDR3, as DNA: TGCGCCAGCAGCTTGAGAGGGGGCTACGAGCAGTACTTC. Encoded protein: CASSLRGGYEQYF.

This clonotype was picked up a small number of times. The chain joins TRBV20-1 to TRBJ1-6; 7 bases are a match to TRBD1. The CDR3 spans 15 residues. Germline values: CDR1 DFQATT, CDR2 SNEGSKA (reference sequence). V was pared by 6 bases and J by 7 bases, with 12 bases of the junction left unmatched. DNA of the CDR3: TGCAGTGCCGCCCCTGGAGGGACAGTAAATTCACCCCTCCACTTT. Its translation: CSAAPGGTVNSPLHF.

This clonotype has a count of ten or more. The J gene is TRBJ1-1, the V gene TRBV7-2, with D perhaps TRBD1 (6 bases). CDR1 is SGHTA, CDR2 FQGNSA, per germline. The ends were cut back, 4 bases at V and 4 bases at J, with 10 bases in the middle. This CDR3 is 13 amino acids long. CDR3 in amino acids: CASSSQQGTEAFF. DNA for the CDR3: TGTGCCAGCAGCTCCCAACAGGGCACTGAAGCTTTCTTT.

This clonotype has at least ten counts. The chain is built from TRBV29-1 and TRBJ2-3; unclear D gene. Germline values: CDR1 SQVTM, CDR2 ANQGSEA. CDR3 length equals 13 residues. The ends were cut back, 7 bases at V and 3 bases at J, with 14 bases in the middle. The CDR3 DNA sequence: TGCAGCGCCACCCCCCCCGGTACAGATACGCAGTATTTT. As protein: CSATPPGTDTQYF.

This clonotype was counted at least ten times. The chain joins TRBV28 to TRBJ1-1; TRBD1 aligns across 7 bases. From germline, CDR1 is MDHEN and CDR2 SYDVKM. V lost 7 bases to trimming and J lost 1 base; unmatched junction nucleotides: 6. The CDR3 runs 14 residues. CDR3 sequence reads: CASTHRDRNTEAFF. The CDR3 bases are TGTGCCAGCACCCACAGGGACAGGAACACTGAAGCTTTCTTT.

The CDR3 here is CASSLEAGGGNTIYF. In DNA form, the CDR3 reads TGTGCCAGCAGCTTAGAAGCAGGGGGTGGAAACACCATATATTTT. V is TRBV7-2 and J is TRBJ1-3, with 7 nucleotides matching TRBD1. CDR1 and CDR2 from the germline V gene are SGHTA and FQGNSA. The V segment lost 1 base and the J segment 3 bases; nucleotides outside the gene matches: 3. The CDR3 length is 15 residues.

The chain links TRBV12-3 or TRBV12-4 to TRBJ2-5; 12 bases are a match to TRBD1. The CDR3 covers 19 residues. Trimming cost V 3 bases and J 5 bases; bases outside gene matches: 16. CDR3 region: CASSFTRPGTGGGRETQYF. The CDR3, as DNA: TGTGCCAGCAGTTTTACCCGTCCCGGGACAGGGGGCGGTAGGGAGACCCAGTACTTC.

This clonotype was detected many times. The chain couples TRBV6-2 or TRBV6-3 to TRBJ2-7; no reliable D call. Between the trimmed V and J ends, which lost 4 bases and 3 bases, there was a span of 13 bases. Germline loops: CDR1 MNHEY, CDR2 SVGEGT. The CDR3 contains 14 residues. Here the CDR3 DNA reads TGTGCCAGCAGTTCCGGGCAGCGCCACTACGAGCAGTACTTC. Translating it yields CASSSGQRHYEQYF.

This clonotype was detected a few times. The gene calls are TRBV18 and TRBJ2-4; TRBD1 aligns across 8 bases. J was trimmed by 5 bases and V by 5 bases; bases with no gene match: 8. CDR3 length equals 15 residues. CDR1 and CDR2 (germline): KGHSH, LQKENI. The CDR3 sequence is CASSGTGTGENIQYF. CDR3 sequence (DNA): TGTGCCAGCTCAGGAACCGGGACAGGAGAAAACATTCAGTACTTC. Full variable domain (missing parts from reference TRBV18 and TRBJ2-4): NAGVMQNPRHLVRRRGQEARLRCSPMKGHSHVYWYRQLPEEGLKFMVYLQKENIIDESGMPKERFSAEFPKEGPSILRIQQVVRGDSAAYFCASSGTGTGENIQYFGAGTRLSVL.

This clonotype was picked up many times. DNA of the CDR3: TGCAGTGCTAGAGACCCCGGGGATACGCAGTATTTT. It is translated as CSARDPGDTQYF. This chain connects TRBV20-1 to TRBJ2-3; D is unresolved. Between the trimmed V and J ends, which lost 0 bases and 6 bases, there was a span of 7 bases. The CDR3 contains 12 residues. Germline V lookup: CDR1 DFQATT, CDR2 SNEGSKA (reference sequence).

At least ten counts were recorded for this clonotype. The chain has TRBV27 and TRBJ2-7; tentatively, D is TRBD1 (5 bases). Per the germline V gene, CDR1 is MNHEY and CDR2 is SMNVEV (reference sequence). The CDR3 runs 14 residues. The ends were cut back, 4 bases at V and 2 bases at J, with 12 bases in the middle. The CDR3 coding sequence is TGTGCCAGCAGTTCCAGGGCAGGGCCCTACGAGCAGTACTTC. Its translation: CASSSRAGPYEQYF.

This clonotype is judged medium-sized. This rearrangement joins TRBV10-3 to TRBJ2-7; D might be TRBD1 (5 bases). V gave up 5 bases and J gave up 0 bases, with 8 bases separating them. The CDR3 runs 13 residues. Looked up from germline, CDR1 is ENHRY and CDR2 is SYGVKD. In DNA form, the CDR3 reads TGTGCCATCAGTACGGACACCTCCTACGAGCAGTACTTC. Residues: CAISTDTSYEQYF.

This clonotype has a count of ten or more. This chain connects TRBV2 to TRBJ2-4, with TRBD1 identical over 7 bases. The germline CDR1 and CDR2 sequences are SNHLY and FYNNEI. Trimming removed 6 bases from V and 5 bases from J; junction bases left unmatched: 4. The CDR3 is made up of 13 amino acids. The CDR3 sequence is CASSGQAQNIQYF. The CDR3 DNA is TGTGCCAGCAGCGGACAGGCCCAAAACATTCAGTACTTC.

Details on this clonotype: Compared with germline, one end of the junction differs, possibly owing to a read error. The gene calls are TRBV5-1 and TRBJ1-6; 7 positions agree with TRBD1. The germline CDR1 and CDR2 sequences are SGHRS and YFSETQ. The CDR3 sequence is 16 residues long. The CDR3 DNA reads as TGCGCCAGCAGTATCGAAGGGGGCTCCTATAATTCATCCCTCCACTTT. This codes for CASSIEGGSYNSSLHF. Combining the CDR3 with reference TRBV5-1 and TRBJ1-6 gives the whole variable domain KAGVTQTPRYLIKTRGQQVTLSCSPISGHRSVSWYQQTPGQGLQFLFEYFSETQRNKGNFPGRFSGRQFSNSRSEMNVSTLELGDSALYLCASSIEGGSYNSSLHFGNGTRLTVT.

The chain employs TRBV20-1 and TRBJ1-1; weak D call: TRBD1 (6 bases). V was shortened by 1 base and J by 3 bases, with 9 bases between the two germline ends. The CDR3 length is 13 residues. CDR1 and CDR2 (germline): DFQATT, SNEGSKA (reference sequence). CDR3 sequence reads: CSARVGGDTEAFF. CDR3 sequence (DNA): TGCAGTGCTAGAGTAGGGGGGGACACTGAAGCTTTCTTT.

This clonotype was observed at least ten times. The chain recombines TRBV4-2 with TRBJ1-5, with TRBD1 matching 10 bases. Unmatched junction bases numbered 8, after V lost 1 base and J lost 5 bases. CDR1 and CDR2 from the germline V gene are LGHNA and YNFKEQ. This CDR3 has 17 amino acids. In DNA, the CDR3 is TGTGCCAGCAGCCAAGGGGGGACAGGGGAAGGTTATCAGCCCCAGCATTTT. It codes for CASSQGGTGEGYQPQHF.

This clonotype was found a few times. V usage is TRBV9 and J usage is TRBJ2-2; possibly TRBD1 for D (5 bases). Germline CDR1 is SGDLS and CDR2 is YYNGEE. The CDR3 length is 16 residues. V lost 3 bases and J 4 bases, leaving 16 bases between the germline ends. In DNA, the CDR3 is TGTGCCAGCAGCGGCGATTACTCTAGGGGCACCGGGGAGCTGTTTTTT. The encoded protein is CASSGDYSRGTGELFF.

This clonotype appeared many times. The V and J genes are TRBV9 and TRBJ2-3, with D unclear. The CDR3 runs 12 residues. Germline lookup yields CDR1 SGDLS and CDR2 YYNGEE. V lost 0 bases and J 4 bases, leaving 3 bases between the germline ends. Here the CDR3 reads CASSVDADTQYF. CDR3 coding DNA: TGTGCCAGCAGCGTAGACGCAGATACGCAGTATTTT.